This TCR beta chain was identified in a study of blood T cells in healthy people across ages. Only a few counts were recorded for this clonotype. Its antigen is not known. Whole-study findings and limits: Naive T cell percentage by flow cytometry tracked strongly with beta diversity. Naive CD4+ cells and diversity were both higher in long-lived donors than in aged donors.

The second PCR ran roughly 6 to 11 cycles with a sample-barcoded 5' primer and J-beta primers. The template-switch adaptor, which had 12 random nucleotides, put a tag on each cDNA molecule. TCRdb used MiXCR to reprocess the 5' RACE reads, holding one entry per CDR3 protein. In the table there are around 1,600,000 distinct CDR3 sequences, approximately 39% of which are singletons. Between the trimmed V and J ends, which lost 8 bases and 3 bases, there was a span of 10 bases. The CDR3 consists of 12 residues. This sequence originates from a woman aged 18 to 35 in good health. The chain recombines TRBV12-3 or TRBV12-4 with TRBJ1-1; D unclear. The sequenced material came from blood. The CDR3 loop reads CASGPRHTEAFF. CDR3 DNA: TGTGCCAGCGGGCCCAGACACACTGAAGCTTTCTTT.